What follows are 5 T cell receptor beta chains derived from one specimen sequenced in a study of regulatory T cells in long-lasting Graves disease. Sample time point: persistent/refractory GD, antithyroid drugs over 5 years with positive TRAb. RNA isolated from PBMCs was used to make the TCR library. Arm-PCR of CDR3 regions with iRepertoire HTBI primers generated TCR beta libraries. TCRdb recomputed calls from the multiplex PCR reads with MiXCR, one row per CDR3 protein. The sample carries 350,000 to 450,000 distinct CDR3 sequences, roughly 24% recorded once. This sample comprised peripheral blood mononuclear cells (PBMCs), obtained when the disease was refractory, from a patient treated with antithyroid drugs. The receptors derive from a middle-aged woman with Graves disease.

A few counts support this clonotype. This chain connects TRBV3-1 to TRBJ2-6, with unresolved D. The germline V gene has CDR1 LGHDT and CDR2 YNNKEL (reference sequence). Between the trimmed V and J ends, which lost 1 base and 4 bases, there was a span of 11 bases. The CDR3 is 16 residues long. The CDR3 nucleotides are TGTGCCAGCAGCCAAGGCGCTACTACAGGGGCCAACGTCCTGACTTTC. It specifies CASSQGATTGANVLTF.

This clonotype was detected ten times or more. The rearrangement joins TRBV28 to TRBJ2-7; TRBD1 agrees at 9 bases. CDR1 and CDR2 (germline): MDHEN, SYDVKM. The CDR3 covers 16 residues. V lost 1 base to trimming and J lost 3 bases; unmatched junction nucleotides: 7. CDR3 sequence (DNA): TGTGCCAGCAGTTTATCGCCCTCGGGACAGGGCTACGAGCAGTACTTC. Translation gives CASSLSPSGQGYEQYF.

This clonotype was detected many times. J is TRBJ1-1 and V is TRBV6-2 or TRBV6-3; TRBD1 is a possible D gene (6 bases). The CDR3 is made up of 15 amino acids. With 6 bases removed from V and 4 bases from J, the gap between germline ends came to 18 bases. Germline values: CDR1 MNHEY, CDR2 SVGEGT. The CDR3 spells CASRLYRERGTEAFF. In nucleotides, the CDR3 is TGTGCCAGCAGGCTCTACAGGGAACGGGGCACTGAAGCTTTCTTT.

The chain is built from TRBV20-1 and TRBJ1-1, with a weak D call TRBD1 (6 bases). V lost 4 bases, J lost 0 bases, and 9 bases lay in between. The CDR3 has 13 residues. The germline gives CDR1 DFQATT, CDR2 SNEGSKA (reference sequence). The CDR3 bases are TGCAGTGCTAAGGGGGACATGAACACTGAAGCTTTCTTT. Its translation: CSAKGDMNTEAFF.

This clonotype was recorded many times. V gene TRBV28 combines with J gene TRBJ2-7, with 8 bases aligning to TRBD1. J lost 0 bases, V lost 5 bases, and 6 bases had no gene match. The CDR3 covers 15 residues. The germline gives CDR1 MDHEN, CDR2 SYDVKM. The CDR3 DNA is TGTGCCAGCAGTCCCGGGGACAGGAGCTCCTACGAGCAGTACTTC. This gives the protein CASSPGDRSSYEQYF.